This section outlines one T cell receptor beta chain sequence together with its context. The CDR3 is 15 residues long. The data were taken from a study of blood T cell repertoires in COVID-19. This table comes from immunoSEQ multiplex PCR, and its TCRdb copy is limited to in-frame clones, with some not included. Among about 85,000 clones listed, 90% were seen once. This rearrangement joins TRBV21-1 to TRBJ2-7; TRBD1 reflects the table's D call only, with no check against the DNA. TRBV21-1 is recorded as a pseudogene. The sequencing input was peripheral blood. This receptor was taken from a woman older than 75 with active or convalescent COVID-19. CDR3 nucleotides: TGTGCCAGCAGCAAAGAGCCGGGACAGACCTACGAGCAGTACTTC. It translates to CASSKEPGQTYEQYF.